The 26 T cell receptor beta chains given below trace back to one sample, sequenced in a study of ipilimumab plus nivolumab after autologous stem cell transplantation. The protocol was immunoSEQ multiplex PCR, while the TCRdb copy is restricted to in-frame clones and leaves out a portion. The sample contains hundreds of clones, about 77% of which appear only once. The sample was PBMCs, taken in a trial of ipilimumab plus nivolumab as post-transplant consolidation. Receptors were obtained from a male donor with multiple myeloma.

The gene calls are TRBV7-9 and TRBJ2-7; D is perhaps TRBD2 (6 bases). The V and J ends lost 8 bases and 6 bases respectively, with 17 bases between them. Germline V gene data show CDR1 as SEHNR and CDR2 as FQNEAQ (reference sequence). The CDR3 spans 13 residues. CDR3 bases: TGTGCCAGCGCCGAGGCAGGGACTTTCGAGCAGTACTTC. Translating it yields CASAEAGTFEQYF. The full variable domain, its missing parts supplied by reference TRBV7-9 and TRBJ2-7, is DTGVSQNPRHKITKRGQNVTFRCDPISEHNRLYWYRQTLGQGPEFLTYFQNEAQLEKSRLLSDRFSAERPKGSFSTLEIQRTEQGDSAMYLCASAEAGTFEQYFGPGTRLTVT.

The gene calls are TRBV15 and TRBJ2-7; D ambiguous. The CDR3 extends over 14 amino acids. Germline lookup yields CDR1 LNHNV and CDR2 YYDKDF (reference sequence). Trimming cost V 0 bases and J 6 bases, with 12 bases left between them. CDR3 bases: TGTGCCACCAGCAGAGATCTAACGAGTCCCGAGCAGTACTTC. As protein: CATSRDLTSPEQYF.

CDR3 nucleotide sequence: TGTGCCAGCACAATTCGCACTGAAGCTTTCTTT. This sequence encodes CASTIRTEAFF. The V call is TRBV21-1, the J call TRBJ1-1. TRBV21-1 is a known pseudogene. CDR3 length: 11 residues.

The chain links TRBV28 to TRBJ2-5; 7 bases are a match to TRBD1. V dropped 6 bases and J dropped 5; count of bases not matched to a gene: 3. Germline V gives CDR1 MDHEN, CDR2 SYDVKM. This CDR3 contains 12 residues. Written as DNA, the CDR3 is TGTGCCAGCAGGCTCAGGGGGGAGACCCAGTACTTC. It yields the protein CASRLRGETQYF.

This clone is termed large. The chain combines TRBV7-8 with TRBJ2-2; possibly TRBD2 for D (6 bases). This CDR3 spans 16 amino acids. The V end was cut by 4 bases, the J end by 6 bases, with 18 bases between. From germline, CDR1 is SGHVS and CDR2 FQNEAQ. The CDR3 reads CASSWGPGEGSGELFF. The CDR3 region has the DNA TGTGCCAGCAGCTGGGGTCCGGGAGAGGGCTCCGGGGAGCTGTTTTTT.

The gene calls are TRBV30 and TRBJ1-5, with D hard to call. Trimming left V 1 base short and J 3 bases short, with 7 bases between. The CDR3 is 13 amino acids. The V gene's germline CDR1 is GTSNPN and CDR2 SVGIG (reference sequence). The CDR3 nucleotides read TGTGCCTGGAGTGAAGGTAACAATCAGCCCCAGCATTTT. It is translated as CAWSEGNNQPQHF.

This rearrangement joins TRBV6-4 to TRBJ1-1; maybe TRBD1 (5 bases). Germline V gene sequence: CDR1 MRHNA, CDR2 SNTAGT. This CDR3 comprises 16 residues. The V end lost 3 bases, the J end lost 2 bases, and 16 bases lay between the germline ends. CDR3 in amino acids: CASSDWPKGPNTEAFF. CDR3 sequence (DNA): TGTGCCAGCAGTGATTGGCCCAAGGGACCTAACACTGAAGCTTTCTTT.

The chain links TRBV7-9 to TRBJ2-7, with D uncertain. CDR3 length: 15 residues. Trimming removed 4 bases at V and 4 bases at J, with 17 bases between. Germline lookup yields CDR1 SEHNR and CDR2 FQNEAQ (reference sequence). CDR3 DNA sequence: TGTGCCAGCAGCTCCCCGGCTAGTGGGAAATACGAGCAGTACTTC. Its translation is CASSSPASGKYEQYF.

The chain joins TRBV28 to TRBJ1-2, with 9 nucleotides matching TRBD1. CDR1 is MDHEN and CDR2 is SYDVKM in the germline V gene. The CDR3 is made up of 13 amino acids. The V and J ends lost 10 bases and 7 bases, in that order; junction bases with no gene match: 10. Here the CDR3 DNA reads TGTGCCATTAGTACACAGGGGGCGTCTGGCTACACCTTC. Its translation is CAISTQGASGYTF.

J is TRBJ2-1 and V is TRBV9; D unclear. The CDR3 runs to 13 residues. Germline V gene data show CDR1 as SGDLS and CDR2 as YYNGEE. V shed 0 bases and J shed 6 bases, with 7 bases lying between them. For the CDR3, the DNA is TGTGCCAGCAGCGTAGGGCCCAGCAATGAGCAGTTCTTC. This codes for CASSVGPSNEQFF.

V usage is TRBV7-7 and J usage is TRBJ2-3, with 10 bases matching TRBD2. J lost 6 bases, V lost 5 bases, and 2 bases had no gene match. Germline CDR1 SSHAT, CDR2 FNYEAQ (reference sequence). The CDR3 runs to 13 residues. The CDR3 is CASSTGLADTQYF. DNA of the CDR3: TGTGCCAGCAGCACGGGACTAGCGGATACGCAGTATTTT.

This chain connects TRBV6-5 to TRBJ2-7; possibly TRBD1 for D (6 bases). There are 11 residues in the CDR3. Germline-derived CDR1 and CDR2 are MNHEY and SVGAGI. Between the trimmed V and J ends, which lost 5 bases and 5 bases, there was a span of 7 bases. CDR3 amino acids: CASSNRDEQYF. CDR3 in DNA: TGTGCCAGCAGTAACAGGGACGAGCAGTACTTC.

This chain joins TRBV15 and TRBJ2-7; D is undetermined. The length of the CDR3 is 15 residues. The V end was cut by 2 bases, the J end by 2 bases, with 13 bases between. Germline V gives CDR1 LNHNV, CDR2 YYDKDF (reference sequence). CDR3 sequence reads: CATSRSRAPTYEQYF. The CDR3 DNA reads TGTGCCACCAGCAGATCAAGGGCTCCTACCTACGAGCAGTACTTC.

V is TRBV9 and J is TRBJ1-1; 8 bases fit TRBD1. The CDR3 contains 15 residues. J was trimmed by 6 bases and V by 3 bases; bases with no gene match: 10. Germline CDR1 and CDR2: SGDLS and YYNGEE. The CDR3 spells CASSGTLDRGSEAFF. The CDR3 DNA sequence: TGTGCCAGCAGCGGAACCTTAGACAGGGGATCTGAAGCTTTCTTT.

V and J are TRBV2 and TRBJ2-7; the match to TRBD1 covers 9 bases. V lost 4 bases and J lost 1; bases outside the gene matches: 2. CDR3 length: 14 residues. The germline gives CDR1 SNHLY, CDR2 FYNNEI. This CDR3 reads CASSGGTGSYEQYF. The CDR3 nucleotides read TGTGCCAGCAGTGGGGGGACAGGGTCCTACGAGCAGTACTTC.

The chain combines TRBV19 with TRBJ1-5; D is undetermined. CDR3 length equals 14 residues. Trimming stripped 0 bases from V and 1 base from J, with 4 bases between. CDR1 and CDR2 (germline): LNHDA, SQIVND (reference sequence). CDR3 amino acids: CASSIDESNQPQHF. CDR3 sequence (DNA): TGTGCCAGTAGTATAGATGAAAGCAATCAGCCCCAGCATTTT. The whole variable domain, filled in from reference TRBV19 and TRBJ1-5, reads DGGITQSPKYLFRKEGQNVTLSCEQNLNHDAMYWYRQDPGQGLRLIYYSQIVNDFQKGDIAEGYSVSREKKESFPLTVTSAQKNPTAFYLCASSIDESNQPQHFGDGTRLSIL.

This clone appeared once. The rearrangement links TRBV27 to TRBJ2-7; TRBD1 might be the D (6 bases). The V end was cut by 0 bases, the J end by 5 bases, with 14 bases between. The CDR3 length is 15 residues. Germline CDR1 MNHEY, CDR2 SMNVEV (reference sequence). For the CDR3, the DNA is TGTGCCAGCAGTTTATCCAGGGGCCTCCTAAACGAGCAGTACTTC. It is translated as CASSLSRGLLNEQYF.

The rearrangement joins TRBV4-1 to TRBJ1-1; D remains ambiguous. Deletions cut 0 bases from V and 0 bases from J, with 8 bases between. The length of the CDR3 is 15 residues. Germline values: CDR1 MGHRA, CDR2 YSYEKL. DNA for the CDR3: TGCGCCAGCAGCCAAGAAACAGCCATGAACACTGAAGCTTTCTTT. This translates into CASSQETAMNTEAFF.

The chain employs TRBV9 and TRBJ2-1, with 8 bases lining up with TRBD2. Trimming cost V 4 bases and J 5 bases; bases outside gene matches: 8. CDR1 and CDR2 (germline): SGDLS, YYNGEE. The CDR3 is made up of 15 amino acids. CDR3 sequence reads: CASSPAGLVNNEQFF. The CDR3 nucleotides are TGTGCCAGCAGCCCCGCGGGACTAGTGAACAATGAGCAGTTCTTC.

The chain combines TRBV2 with TRBJ2-7; maybe TRBD1 (5 bases). CDR1 SNHLY and CDR2 FYNNEI come from the germline V gene. The CDR3 loop spans 12 amino acids. Trimming shortened V by 7 bases and J by 3 bases, and 10 bases separated the two germline ends. DNA of the CDR3: TGTGCCAGCACCTTGGACAACTACGAGCAGTACTTC. It encodes CASTLDNYEQYF. The full variable domain, completed using reference TRBV2 and TRBJ2-7, is EPEVTQTPSHQVTQMGQEVILRCVPISNHLYFYWYRQILGQKVEFLVSFYNNEISEKSEIFDDQFSVERPDGSNFTLKIRSTKLEDSAMYFCASTLDNYEQYFGPGTRLTVT.

This chain uses TRBV5-8 with TRBJ2-7, with D possibly matching TRBD1 (6 bases). From germline, CDR1 is SGHTS and CDR2 YDEGEE. V lost 4 bases to trimming and J lost 5 bases, with 19 bases between them. This CDR3 region has 15 residues. CDR3 bases: TGTGCCAGCAGCCCGAGGGGGAACGGGTTCGACGAGCAGTACTTC. As protein: CASSPRGNGFDEQYF.

The chain joins TRBV7-9 to TRBJ2-7; D may be TRBD2 (5 bases). The CDR3 runs to 14 residues. The ends were cut back, 3 bases at V and 2 bases at J, with 11 bases in the middle. Germline-derived CDR1 and CDR2 are SEHNR and FQNEAQ (reference sequence). This CDR3 reads CASSFKGSPYEQYF. DNA for the CDR3: TGTGCCAGCAGCTTTAAAGGGAGCCCCTACGAGCAGTACTTC. Supplemented by reference TRBV7-9 and TRBJ2-7, the full variable domain reads DTGVSQNPRHKITKRGQNVTFRCDPISEHNRLYWYRQTLGQGPEFLTYFQNEAQLEKSRLLSDRFSAERPKGSFSTLEIQRTEQGDSAMYLCASSFKGSPYEQYFGPGTRLTVT.

The V and J genes are TRBV5-1 and TRBJ2-5; possibly TRBD2 for D (5 bases). TRBJ2-7 explains the end of the DNA better; the J call may be wrong. CDR3 length equals 16 residues. The V gene's germline CDR1 is SGHRS and CDR2 YFSETQ. CDR3 coding DNA: TGCGCCAGCAGCTTGACCGGGAACGTACGGGACTACGAGCAGTACTTC. Translated, it gives CASSLTGNVRDYEQYF.

The rearrangement uses TRBV18 and TRBJ2-5; possibly TRBD2 for D (5 bases). There are 12 residues in the CDR3. V was pared by 3 bases and J by 5 bases, with 7 bases between. Germline V gene sequence: CDR1 KGHSH, CDR2 LQKENI. In DNA form, the CDR3 reads TGTGCCAGCTCACCGACGGGGGAGACCCAGTACTTC. Translating it yields CASSPTGETQYF.

Details on this clone: A read error likely explains this, since a far larger clone differs by one base. This specimen includes other DNA sequences encoding the same CDR3. This chain uses TRBV5-4 with TRBJ1-2; D is perhaps TRBD1 (5 bases). The CDR3 consists of 13 residues. Trimming took off 4 bases at V and 5 bases at J, with 12 bases between the two ends. Germline CDR1 and CDR2: SGHNT and YYREEE (reference sequence). CDR3 protein: CASSPGGEYGYTF. CDR3 nucleotide sequence: TGTGCCAGCAGCCCAGGAGGGGAGTATGGCTACACCTTC.

This rearrangement joins TRBV7-9 to TRBJ2-1; a possible D gene is TRBD1 (5 bases). Trimming stripped 5 bases from V and 4 bases from J, with 15 bases between. Germline loops: CDR1 SEHNR, CDR2 FQNEAQ (reference sequence). The CDR3 totals 15 residues. The CDR3 loop is CASSPPSGPYNEQFF. Written as DNA, the CDR3 is TGTGCCAGCAGCCCCCCCTCAGGGCCGTACAATGAGCAGTTCTTC.